One and the same sample provided the 9 T cell receptor beta chains below, sequenced in a study of shared clonotypes between healthy human individuals. The repertoire was sequenced with immunoSEQ multiplex PCR; TCRdb's copy has only in-frame clones and lacks some. The sample has roughly 300,000 clones, more than 75% seen once. The sequenced material came from memory CD8+ T cells sorted from blood. Noted subset: CD45RO+ cells pooled with CCR7-negative TemRA cells. These receptor sequences come from a man in his late teens or twenties in good health.

V gene TRBV29-1 combines with J gene TRBJ2-1; no firm D call. This CDR3 region has 12 residues. Trimming pared 1 base from V and 4 bases from J, leaving 5 bases between. Germline values: CDR1 SQVTM, CDR2 ANQGSEA. CDR3 loop: CSVEGKYNEQFF. The DNA for the CDR3 is TGCAGCGTTGAAGGGAAATACAATGAGCAGTTCTTC.

J is TRBJ2-5 and V is TRBV7-8; possible D gene TRBD2, 7 bases. Germline CDR1 is SGHVS and CDR2 is FQNEAQ. This CDR3 region has 16 residues. V lost 6 bases and J lost 0, with 17 bases in between. Here the CDR3 reads CASREGRGGNQETQYF. The DNA for the CDR3 is TGTGCCAGCAGGGAGGGTAGGGGGGGCAACCAAGAGACCCAGTACTTC.

The CDR3 DNA reads as TGTGCCAGCAGCGTAGCCGGGGGCGATGGCTACACCTTC. This sequence encodes CASSVAGGDGYTF. The rearrangement joins TRBV9 to TRBJ1-2; D is possibly TRBD1 (6 bases). This CDR3 has 13 residues. Germline V gene data show CDR1 as SGDLS and CDR2 as YYNGEE. Trimming pared 0 bases from V and 6 bases from J, leaving 9 bases between.

The genes are TRBV14 and TRBJ2-1; unclear D gene. Germline assignment: CDR1 SGHDN and CDR2 FVKESK. Trimming took off 1 base at V and 2 bases at J, with 15 bases between the two ends. There are 17 residues in the CDR3. The CDR3 loop is CASSQGLSDPTYNEQFF. CDR3 sequence (DNA): TGTGCCAGCAGCCAAGGACTTTCGGACCCAACCTACAATGAGCAGTTCTTC.

The gene calls are TRBV7-9 and TRBJ2-3; the D gene is possibly TRBD2 (5 bases). The CDR3 spans 15 residues. Trimming took 5 bases from V and 2 from J, leaving 14 bases between them. CDR1 is SEHNR, CDR2 FQNEAQ, per germline (reference sequence). CDR3 bases: TGTGCCAGCAGCCCGAGGGTCGGTCCCACAGATACGCAGTATTTT. Its translation: CASSPRVGPTDTQYF.

The V gene is TRBV5-1, the J gene TRBJ2-7; D gene ambiguous. Trimming shortened V by 3 bases and J by 2 bases, and 9 bases separated the two germline ends. Looked up from germline, CDR1 is SGHRS and CDR2 is YFSETQ. The CDR3 has 13 residues. The CDR3 sequence is CASSWRRTYEQYF. The CDR3 DNA follows: TGCGCCAGCAGCTGGCGACGGACCTACGAGCAGTACTTC.

This chain joins TRBV6-5 and TRBJ1-6, with D possibly being TRBD1 (6 bases). Germline V gene data show CDR1 as MNHEY and CDR2 as SVGAGI. The CDR3 is 15 amino acids. The V end was cut by 2 bases, the J end by 9 bases, with 14 bases between. The CDR3 bases are TGTGCCAGCAGTTACGTTCAGGGGCCGCGTTCACCCCTCCACTTT. Translation: CASSYVQGPRSPLHF.

This chain uses TRBV6-5 with TRBJ2-2; D remains ambiguous. CDR3 size: 13 residues. V lost 8 bases and J lost 3, with 10 bases in between. Germline V CDR1 and CDR2: MNHEY, SVGAGI. The CDR3 spells CASSDTDTGELFF. In nucleotides, the CDR3 is TGTGCCAGCTCCGACACAGACACCGGGGAGCTGTTTTTT.

This rearrangement joins TRBV6-5 to TRBJ1-2; 11 nucleotides match TRBD1. The V gene's germline CDR1 is MNHEY and CDR2 SVGAGI. The CDR3 has 13 residues. Trimming took 6 bases from V and 7 from J; bases not matched to a gene: 4. The CDR3 loop reads CASRLGQGGGYTF. The CDR3 DNA reads as TGTGCCAGCAGACTGGGACAGGGGGGTGGCTACACCTTC.